This is a list of T cell receptor beta chains from one sample in a study of memory CD4+ T cells and cytomegalovirus serostatus. The method was immunoSEQ multiplex PCR; TCRdb's version includes in-frame clones alone and lacks a portion of them. Here the sample spans around 63,000 clones, over 60% being singletons. The sample was memory CD4+ T cells from blood. These receptors were obtained from an adult in good health and CMV-seronegative. Some clones in this sample may be carry-over from other donors' samples. Each CDR3 is given with its conserved first and last residue. The D gene is left open where the match is weak. A clone size is listed for some rows: how often the clone was seen (once, few, many), or a class if it is expanded.

D gene: .
J gene: TRBJ2-3
V gene: TRBV12-5
clone size: .
CDR3 protein: CASGLGRGAPEDTQYF
CDR3 DNA: TGTGCTAGTGGTTTGGGCCGGGGGGCCCCTGAGGATACGCAGTATTTT

D gene: .
J gene: TRBJ1-1
V gene: TRBV7-2
clone size: .
CDR3 protein: CASSWEGRTEAFF
CDR3 DNA: TGTGCCAGCAGCTGGGAGGGGCGCACTGAAGCTTTCTTT

D gene: .
J gene: TRBJ1-2
V gene: TRBV28
clone size: .
CDR3 protein: CASTLATGANYGYTF
CDR3 DNA: TGTGCCAGCACCTTGGCGACGGGAGCTAACTATGGCTACACCTTC

D gene: TRBD1
J gene: TRBJ2-2
V gene: TRBV28
clone size: .
CDR3 protein: CAAMTGVTGELFF
CDR3 DNA: TGTGCCGCAATGACAGGGGTCACCGGGGAGCTGTTTTTT

D gene: .
J gene: TRBJ1-1
V gene: TRBV9
clone size: .
CDR3 protein: CASKRDRDTEAFF
CDR3 DNA: TGTGCCAGCAAAAGGGACCGGGACACTGAAGCTTTCTTT

D gene: TRBD1
J gene: TRBJ2-5
V gene: TRBV18
clone size: .
CDR3 protein: CASSPRTGFRGETQYF
CDR3 DNA: TGTGCCAGCTCACCACGGACAGGTTTTAGGGGAGAGACCCAGTACTTC

D gene: .
J gene: TRBJ1-1
V gene: TRBV5-1
clone size: .
CDR3 protein: CASSFQGSREAFF
CDR3 DNA: TGCGCCAGCAGCTTTCAGGGGAGCCGTGAAGCTTTCTTT

D gene: .
J gene: TRBJ2-6
V gene: TRBV19
clone size: .
CDR3 protein: CASSRAFSGANVLTF
CDR3 DNA: TGTGCCAGTTCCCGGGCCTTCTCTGGGGCCAACGTCCTGACTTTC

D gene: .
J gene: TRBJ2-1
V gene: TRBV20-1
clone size: .
CDR3 protein: CSATGNEQFF
CDR3 DNA: TGCAGTGCTACGGGCAATGAGCAGTTCTTC

D gene: TRBD1
J gene: TRBJ1-4
V gene: TRBV7-2
clone size: .
CDR3 protein: CASSLTGQGLTNEKLFF
CDR3 DNA: TGTGCCAGCAGCCTCACCGGACAGGGACTAACTAATGAAAAACTGTTTTTT

D gene: .
J gene: TRBJ1-2
V gene: TRBV4-1
clone size: .
CDR3 protein: CASSQDRGAGGYTF
CDR3 DNA: TGCGCCAGCAGCCAAGATAGGGGGGCTGGCGGCTACACCTTC

D gene: .
J gene: TRBJ2-1
V gene: TRBV20-1
clone size: once
CDR3 protein: CSARKGEQFF
CDR3 DNA: TGCAGTGCTAGAAAGGGTGAGCAGTTCTTC

D gene: TRBD2
J gene: TRBJ2-7
V gene: TRBV7-8
clone size: .
CDR3 protein: CASSLGAAGGNEQYF
CDR3 DNA: TGTGCCAGCAGCTTAGGAGCAGCGGGGGGGAACGAGCAGTACTTC

D gene: TRBD1
J gene: TRBJ2-5
V gene: TRBV6-1
clone size: .
CDR3 protein: CASRSTGSQETQYF
CDR3 DNA: TGTGCCAGCAGATCGACAGGGAGCCAAGAGACCCAGTACTTC

D gene: .
J gene: TRBJ1-2
V gene: TRBV19
clone size: .
CDR3 protein: CASSIFGQSRAGPSYGYTF
CDR3 DNA: TGTGCCAGTAGTATCTTCGGTCAGAGTAGGGCTGGGCCCTCCTATGGCTACACCTTC

D gene: .
J gene: TRBJ2-6
V gene: TRBV5-1
clone size: once
CDR3 protein: CASSLHVDRAGANVLTF
CDR3 DNA: TGCGCCAGCAGCTTGCACGTTGACAGAGCTGGGGCCAACGTCCTGACTTTC

D gene: .
J gene: TRBJ2-7
V gene: TRBV6-6
clone size: once
CDR3 protein: CASTNPLTYEQYF
CDR3 DNA: TGTGCCAGCACAAACCCCCTTACCTACGAGCAGTACTTC

D gene: TRBD2
J gene: TRBJ2-1
V gene: TRBV30
clone size: .
CDR3 protein: CAWSPRGGQYFEQFF
CDR3 DNA: TGTGCCTGGAGTCCCCGGGGGGGGCAATATTTTGAGCAGTTCTTC

D gene: TRBD1
J gene: TRBJ2-7
V gene: TRBV10-3
clone size: once
CDR3 protein: CAISKDRATYEQYF
CDR3 DNA: TGTGCCATCAGTAAGGACAGGGCTACCTACGAGCAGTACTTC

D gene: TRBD2
J gene: TRBJ2-1
V gene: TRBV11-2
clone size: .
CDR3 protein: CASSLGTSGRGNEQFF
CDR3 DNA: TGTGCCAGCAGCTTAGGGACTAGCGGGAGAGGCAATGAGCAGTTCTTC

D gene: TRBD2
J gene: TRBJ2-2
V gene: TRBV7-2
clone size: .
CDR3 protein: CASSLARWRTSIVGGELFF
CDR3 DNA: TGTGCCAGCAGCTTAGCTAGGTGGCGGACTAGCATAGTCGGCGGGGAGCTGTTTTTT

D gene: TRBD1
J gene: TRBJ2-7
V gene: TRBV30
clone size: .
CDR3 protein: CACGGDRTYEQYF
CDR3 DNA: TGTGCCTGTGGTGGGGACAGGACCTACGAGCAGTACTTC

D gene: .
J gene: TRBJ1-1
V gene: TRBV15
clone size: few
CDR3 protein: CATRLFREAFF
CDR3 DNA: TGTGCCACCAGACTTTTCCGGGAAGCTTTCTTT

D gene: .
J gene: TRBJ1-2
V gene: TRBV5-6
clone size: few
CDR3 protein: CASSRGGLSNYGYTF
CDR3 DNA: TGTGCCAGCAGCCGAGGGGGGCTTTCTAACTATGGCTACACCTTC

D gene: .
J gene: TRBJ2-7
V gene: TRBV7-8
clone size: .
CDR3 protein: CASRTLTYEQYF
CDR3 DNA: TGTGCCAGCAGAACCCTTACCTACGAGCAGTACTTC

D gene: .
J gene: TRBJ2-6
V gene: TRBV4-2
clone size: .
CDR3 protein: CASSLPDLPGANVLTF
CDR3 DNA: TGTGCCAGCAGCCTTCCAGATCTCCCTGGGGCCAACGTCCTGACTTTC

D gene: .
J gene: TRBJ2-2
V gene: TRBV2
clone size: .
CDR3 protein: CASRLGPGPGELFF
CDR3 DNA: TGTGCCAGCAGATTAGGGCCGGGACCCGGGGAGCTGTTTTTT

D gene: .
J gene: TRBJ2-7
V gene: TRBV4-3
clone size: .
CDR3 protein: CASSQELAYEQYF
CDR3 DNA: TGCGCCAGCAGCCAAGAACTAGCTTACGAGCAGTACTTC

D gene: TRBD2
J gene: TRBJ2-5
V gene: TRBV5-4
clone size: .
CDR3 protein: CASSLDSGVVETQYF
CDR3 DNA: TGTGCCAGCAGCTTGGATAGCGGGGTGGTAGAGACCCAGTACTTC

D gene: .
J gene: TRBJ2-5
V gene: TRBV9
clone size: few
CDR3 protein: CASSETTGTGKTQYF
CDR3 DNA: TGTGCCAGCAGCGAAACAACCGGGACGGGGAAGACCCAGTACTTC

D gene: TRBD2
J gene: TRBJ2-1
V gene: TRBV7-9
clone size: .
CDR3 protein: CASSLGSGSGSYNEQFF
CDR3 DNA: TGTGCCAGCAGCTTAGGTAGCGGGAGTGGGTCCTACAATGAGCAGTTCTTC

D gene: TRBD2
J gene: TRBJ2-3
V gene: TRBV9
clone size: few
CDR3 protein: CASSAGGEDTQYF
CDR3 DNA: TGTGCCAGCAGCGCGGGGGGGGAGGATACGCAGTATTTT

D gene: .
J gene: TRBJ2-1
V gene: TRBV28
clone size: .
CDR3 protein: CASSLDTYNEQFF
CDR3 DNA: TGTGCCAGCAGTTTAGACACCTACAATGAGCAGTTCTTC

D gene: TRBD1
J gene: TRBJ1-3
V gene: TRBV2
clone size: .
CDR3 protein: CASRTGEAGNTIYF
CDR3 DNA: TGTGCCAGCAGGACAGGGGAGGCAGGAAACACCATATATTTT

D gene: TRBD1
J gene: TRBJ1-4
V gene: TRBV19
clone size: .
CDR3 protein: CASSIGQGNEKLFF
CDR3 DNA: TGTGCCAGTAGTATCGGACAGGGGAATGAAAAACTGTTTTTT

D gene: .
J gene: TRBJ1-4
V gene: TRBV4-3
clone size: .
CDR3 protein: CASSQDPRRREKLFF
CDR3 DNA: TGCGCCAGCAGCCAGGATCCGAGGAGGAGGGAAAAACTGTTTTTT

D gene: .
J gene: TRBJ2-5
V gene: TRBV4-3
clone size: .
CDR3 protein: CASSQEWRETQYF
CDR3 DNA: TGCGCCAGCAGCCAAGAATGGCGAGAGACCCAGTACTTC

D gene: .
J gene: TRBJ1-1
V gene: TRBV7-2
clone size: .
CDR3 protein: CATIKRGGRVRNTEAFF
CDR3 DNA: TGTGCCACCATAAAACGGGGGGGCCGAGTTCGGAACACTGAAGCTTTCTTT

D gene: TRBD1
J gene: TRBJ2-7
V gene: TRBV9
clone size: .
CDR3 protein: CASSGGQSYEQYF
CDR3 DNA: TGTGCCAGCAGCGGGGGACAGTCCTACGAGCAGTACTTC

D gene: TRBD2
J gene: TRBJ2-1
V gene: TRBV6-6
clone size: .
CDR3 protein: CASSLQGGMEFF
CDR3 DNA: TGTGCCAGCAGTCTTCAGGGAGGGATGGAGTTCTTC

D gene: .
J gene: TRBJ2-3
V gene: TRBV11-2
clone size: .
CDR3 protein: CASSFMGSREDTQYF
CDR3 DNA: TGTGCCAGCAGCTTCATGGGCTCACGTGAAGATACGCAGTATTTT

D gene: .
J gene: TRBJ2-1
V gene: TRBV25-1
clone size: few
CDR3 protein: CASSANGQTYNEQFF
CDR3 DNA: TGTGCCAGCAGTGCCAACGGGCAGACCTACAATGAGCAGTTCTTC

D gene: TRBD2
J gene: TRBJ2-7
V gene: TRBV4-2
clone size: .
CDR3 protein: CASSQDLIAGSYEQYF
CDR3 DNA: TGTGCCAGCAGCCAAGATCTTATAGCGGGCTCCTACGAGCAGTACTTC

D gene: TRBD1
J gene: TRBJ1-1
V gene: TRBV6-5
clone size: .
CDR3 protein: CASSYSGGKVEAFF
CDR3 DNA: TGTGCCAGCAGTTACTCAGGGGGCAAAGTCGAAGCTTTCTTT

D gene: .
J gene: TRBJ1-4
V gene: TRBV5-6
clone size: .
CDR3 protein: CASSLTPGRVNEKLFF
CDR3 DNA: TGTGCCAGCAGCTTGACCCCAGGGAGGGTTAATGAAAAACTGTTTTTT

D gene: .
J gene: TRBJ1-5
V gene: TRBV28
clone size: .
CDR3 protein: CASFFNSNQPQHF
CDR3 DNA: TGTGCCAGCTTCTTTAATAGCAATCAGCCCCAGCATTTT

D gene: .
J gene: TRBJ2-1
V gene: TRBV28
clone size: .
CDR3 protein: CASSWGSLNEQFF
CDR3 DNA: TGTGCCAGCAGTTGGGGGTCTCTCAATGAGCAGTTCTTC

D gene: TRBD1
J gene: TRBJ1-1
V gene: TRBV30
clone size: .
CDR3 protein: CAWSDGTGSNTEAFF
CDR3 DNA: TGTGCCTGGAGCGACGGGACAGGTTCTAACACTGAAGCTTTCTTT

D gene: .
J gene: TRBJ1-4
V gene: TRBV18
clone size: .
CDR3 protein: CASSRDGLPGSLFF
CDR3 DNA: TGTGCCAGCTCACGTGACGGCCTCCCAGGTTCACTGTTTTTT

D gene: .
J gene: TRBJ2-2
V gene: TRBV9
clone size: .
CDR3 protein: CASSADLDRNTGELFF
CDR3 DNA: TGTGCCAGCAGCGCCGACCTGGACAGGAACACCGGGGAGCTGTTTTTT

D gene: TRBD2
J gene: TRBJ2-7
V gene: TRBV5-4
clone size: .
CDR3 protein: CASRPSGAANSYEQYF
CDR3 DNA: TGTGCCAGCAGACCTAGCGGGGCCGCCAACTCCTACGAGCAGTACTTC

D gene: TRBD1
J gene: TRBJ1-2
V gene: TRBV27
clone size: .
CDR3 protein: CASSRIWDRKNYGYTF
CDR3 DNA: TGTGCCAGCAGTAGAATCTGGGACAGGAAGAACTATGGCTACACCTTC

D gene: .
J gene: TRBJ2-1
V gene: TRBV7-2
clone size: once
CDR3 protein: CASSYYNEQFF
CDR3 DNA: TGTGCCAGCAGCTACTACAATGAGCAGTTCTTC

D gene: .
J gene: TRBJ1-1
V gene: TRBV19
clone size: once
CDR3 protein: CASKTVETRNTEAFF
CDR3 DNA: TGTGCCAGTAAAACAGTCGAGACGAGGAACACTGAAGCTTTCTTT

D gene: .
J gene: TRBJ1-5
V gene: TRBV28
clone size: .
CDR3 protein: CASSPRGRGYQPQHF
CDR3 DNA: TGTGCCAGCAGTCCGAGGGGTAGGGGATATCAGCCCCAGCATTTT